This passage covers 9 T cell receptor beta chains from one sample sequenced in a study of T cell responses to AZD1222 COVID-19 vaccine. The protocol was immunoSEQ multiplex PCR, while the TCRdb copy is restricted to in-frame clones and leaves out a portion. The sample gives 110,000 or so clones, around 90% of which show up once; around 13% is in the top ten. The sample in question was peripheral blood, obtained on day 0 of MenACWY control vaccination. The receptor set was obtained from an adult in good health.

This sequence joins TRBV20-1 and TRBJ2-5; 10 bases agree with TRBD2. Germline trimming cut 3 bases from V and 2 bases from J; bases unmatched to any gene: 6. Germline V lookup: CDR1 DFQATT, CDR2 SNEGSKA (reference sequence). The CDR3 sequence is 15 residues long. The CDR3 region is CSASSGRPNQETQYF. The DNA for the CDR3 is TGCAGTGCTAGTAGCGGGAGGCCTAATCAAGAGACCCAGTACTTC.

This clone was counted once. The chain combines TRBV5-1 with TRBJ2-7; no reliable D call. V lost 0 bases, J lost 3 bases, and 16 bases lay in between. The CDR3 totals 16 residues. CDR1 and CDR2 (germline): SGHRS, YFSETQ. The CDR3 is CASSLAIGMAYYEQYF. CDR3 DNA: TGCGCCAGCAGCTTGGCCATTGGTATGGCCTACTACGAGCAGTACTTC.

V and J are TRBV11-2 and TRBJ1-3; D remains ambiguous. Deletions cut 0 bases from V and 0 bases from J, with 15 bases between. This CDR3 region has 18 residues. Germline lookup yields CDR1 SGHAT and CDR2 FQNNGV. In nucleotides, the CDR3 is TGTGCCAGCAGCTTAGATATGAGGTGGCCGAGCTCTGGAAACACCATATATTTT. Protein product: CASSLDMRWPSSGNTIYF.

This clone has more than one count but fewer than ten. V and J are TRBV10-3 and TRBJ1-1; D possibly corresponds to TRBD1 (5 bases). The CDR3 consists of 14 residues. The germline V and J ends were trimmed by 6 bases and 5 bases, with 16 bases remaining between them. Germline values: CDR1 ENHRY, CDR2 SYGVKD. The DNA for the CDR3 is TGTGCCATCAGCGGCCAGGGCGTAGGGACTGAAGCTTTCTTT. It encodes CAISGQGVGTEAFF.

The chain is built from TRBV7-3 and TRBJ1-2; possible D gene TRBD1, 5 bases. Trimming took 5 bases from V and 2 from J, leaving 9 bases between them. Germline V gene sequence: CDR1 SGHTA, CDR2 FQGTGA. The CDR3 sequence is 13 residues long. CDR3: CASSPDTNYGYTF. CDR3 in DNA: TGTGCCAGCAGCCCGGACACGAACTATGGCTACACCTTC. Variable domain in full (rest from reference TRBV7-3 and TRBJ1-2): GAGVSQTPSNKVTEKGKYVELRCDPISGHTALYWYRQSLGQGPEFLIYFQGTGAADDSGLPNDRFFAVRPEGSVSTLKIQRTERGDSAVYLCASSPDTNYGYTFGSGTRLTVV.

As for this clone: One end of the junction does not line up with germline, which may come from a read error. The CDR3 region has the DNA TGTGCCAGCAGCTTGGGTTTAGGGACGGAGTATGTTCAACTCGACTTC. Protein: CASSLGLGTEYVQLDF. This sequence joins TRBV5-6 and TRBJ2-7, with D tentatively TRBD1 or TRBD2 (5 bases each). This CDR3 contains 16 residues. CDR1 and CDR2 (germline): SGHDT, YYEEEE.

This chain joins TRBV4-3 and TRBJ2-7; D might be TRBD2 (6 bases). This CDR3 contains 15 residues. Germline CDR1 reads LGHNA; CDR2 reads YSLEER. V was trimmed by 1 base and J by 4 bases, leaving 14 bases between them. For the CDR3, the DNA is TGCGCCAGCAGCCAAGGCATTAGTGCGGGATACGAGCAGTACTTC. It codes for CASSQGISAGYEQYF.

This chain connects TRBV7-8 to TRBJ1-5; possibly TRBD1 for D (6 bases). Germline V gives CDR1 SGHVS, CDR2 FQNEAQ. The V end was cut by 1 base, the J end by 2 bases, with 12 bases between. The CDR3 has 16 residues. This CDR3 is CASSLEGEWGNQPQHF. The DNA for the CDR3 is TGTGCCAGCAGCTTAGAGGGGGAATGGGGCAATCAGCCCCAGCATTTT.

The chain combines TRBV19 with TRBJ1-5; the D is unclear. V shed 5 bases and J shed 9 bases, with 11 bases lying between them. There are 12 residues in the CDR3. CDR1 and CDR2 from the germline V gene are LNHDA and SQIVND (reference sequence). CDR3 nucleotides: TGTGCCAGTAGTGAGAGTCGGGGGCCCCAGCATTTT. This translates into CASSESRGPQHF.